The T cell receptor (beta chain) described here comes from a study of blood T cell repertoires in COVID-19. Sequencing was performed with immunoSEQ multiplex PCR; in TCRdb, only in-frame clones are kept and a portion is missing. Here the sample spans 150,000 or so clones, roughly 89% being singletons. J gave up 6 bases and V 4 bases, and 6 bases lay outside the gene matches. Germline CDR1 reads SGHNT; CDR2 reads YYREEE (reference sequence). This CDR3 has 13 amino acids. The sequence was collected from a human donor in a cohort sampled during active COVID-19. This chain connects TRBV5-4 to TRBJ1-2; TRBD1 aligns across 7 bases. Specimen: peripheral blood. The CDR3 loop reads CASSPPGTDGYTF. Written as DNA, the CDR3 is TGTGCCAGCAGCCCCCCGGGGACAGATGGCTACACCTTC.